The source of this T cell receptor beta chain is a study of regulatory T cells in long-lasting Graves disease. Study-level results: Fewer public clonotypes were shared by new patients (around 970) than by persistent patients (approximately 2,700). Repertoires from persistent disease leaned toward TRBV28, TRBJ1-2 and TRBJ2-5.

Relying on iRepertoire HTBI primers and Arm-PCR of CDR3 regions, the team built TCR beta libraries. TCRdb recomputed calls from the multiplex PCR reads with MiXCR, one row per CDR3 protein. This sample has about 470,000 distinct CDR3 sequences; more than 20% occur once, and the top ten carry 7% to 9.5%. The CDR3 loop spans 13 amino acids. The V gene's germline CDR1 is SQVTM and CDR2 ANQGSEA. V dropped 3 bases and J dropped 2 bases, with 11 bases sitting between them. This clonotype was counted ten times or more. The antigen is not known. Time point reported: persistent/refractory GD, antithyroid drugs over 5 years with positive TRAb. Researchers made the TCR library from RNA that was extracted from PBMCs. The diagnosis of Graves' disease used American Thyroid Association guidelines. Staff took about 9 milliliters of peripheral blood and put it into EDTA tubes.

Sample: peripheral blood mononuclear cells (PBMCs), taken when the disease was refractory, from a patient treated with antithyroid drugs. The chain has TRBV29-1 and TRBJ2-7; D is unclear. This receptor was taken from a female donor with Graves disease. CDR3 DNA: TGCAGCGTTGAGGACCCCAGAACCTACGAGCAGTACTTC. Translating gives CSVEDPRTYEQYF.